This T cell receptor (beta chain) comes out of a study of control samples from healthy donors and cancer patients (dated by TCRdb to the early 2020s). To prepare the library, the immunoSEQ multiplex PCR assay was applied. TCRdb limited this immuneACCESS table to in-frame rearrangements with V and J called. A share of clones is missing; checked studies link under half to unresolved V genes, and the rest is unexplained. Present in this sample are more than 140,000 clones, roughly nine tenths of which were seen just once. The ten largest clones represent less than 8.5% of the sample. Concerning this clone itself: Its antigen remains undetermined. Base qualities are not recorded, but no much larger clone differs from it by a single base.

Looking up the germline V gene yields CDR1 MDHEN and CDR2 SYDVKM. Trimming removed 2 bases from V and 4 bases from J, leaving 10 bases between the germline ends. Its CDR3 holds 14 amino acids, cysteine through phenylalanine. Left in the record is the CDR3 DNA by itself, 42 bases read in frame from the first base. Material: blood. The receptor's source is a young man in good health. The rearrangement joined TRBV28 to TRBJ2-3; the D region possibly corresponds to TRBD1 (6 bases align). The CDR3 protein sequence reads: CASSLAAGADTQYF. The DNA reads TGTGCCAGCAGTTTAGCGGCAGGGGCAGATACGCAGTATTTT.